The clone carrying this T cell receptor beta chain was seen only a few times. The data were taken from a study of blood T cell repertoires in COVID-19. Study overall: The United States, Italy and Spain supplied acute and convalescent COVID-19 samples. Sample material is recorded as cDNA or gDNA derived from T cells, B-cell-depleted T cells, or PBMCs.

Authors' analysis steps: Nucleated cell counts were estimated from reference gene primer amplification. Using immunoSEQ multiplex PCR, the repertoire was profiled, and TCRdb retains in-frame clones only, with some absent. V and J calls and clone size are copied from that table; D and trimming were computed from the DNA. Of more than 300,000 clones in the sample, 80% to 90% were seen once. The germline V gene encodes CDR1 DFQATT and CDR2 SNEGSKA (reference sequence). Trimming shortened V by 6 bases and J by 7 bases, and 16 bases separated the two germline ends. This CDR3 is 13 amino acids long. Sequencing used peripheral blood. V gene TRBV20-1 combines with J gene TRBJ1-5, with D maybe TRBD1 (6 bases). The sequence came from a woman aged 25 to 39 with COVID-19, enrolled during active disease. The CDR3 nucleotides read TGCAGTGCAAGTCGACAGGAAGGACAGCCCCAGCATTTT. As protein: CSASRQEGQPQHF.